These 7 T cell receptor beta chains came from one sample sequenced in a study of vaccination and CD4 T cells after COVID-19. No antigens are known for them. An Oncomine TCR Beta short-read assay was used to sequence the DNA from cultured CD4+ T cells. TCRdb reanalysed the PCR reads using MiXCR and keeps one entry per CDR3 protein. The table includes about 20,000 distinct CDR3 sequences, around 80% detected once. Treatment defined: roughly 10-day PBMC culture with coronavirus spike peptide pools or control peptides (ViraFEST assay). The input for sequencing was CD4+ T cells from blood, cultured in vitro, taken after SARS-CoV-2 vaccination. The receptors were gathered from a human donor who received a COVID-19 vaccine.

This chain links TRBV20-1 with TRBJ2-5; 8 bases fit TRBD2. Per the germline V gene, CDR1 is DFQATT and CDR2 is SNEGSKA (reference sequence). J gave up 7 bases and V 3 bases, and 7 bases lay outside the gene matches. This CDR3 is 13 amino acids long. The DNA for the CDR3 is TGCAGTGCTAGCACCGGGGGGGAGGGGACCCAGTACTTC. Protein: CSASTGGEGTQYF.

The chain couples TRBV6-1 to TRBJ2-4; D is uncertain. Looked up from germline, CDR1 is MNHNS and CDR2 is SASEGT. The CDR3 contains 13 residues. Deletions cut 8 bases from V and 0 bases from J, with 8 bases between. The CDR3 nucleotides read TGTGCCAGCCCCCCGGTAGCCAAAAACATTCAGTACTTC. This translates into CASPPVAKNIQYF.

The chain uses TRBV7-2 and TRBJ1-5, with 8 bases aligning to TRBD1. The CDR3 sequence is 15 residues long. V shed 1 base, J shed 4 bases, and the junction held 3 bases outside the gene matches. Germline loops: CDR1 SGHTA, CDR2 FQGNSA. This CDR3 reads CASSLDTGGNQPQHF. Written as DNA, the CDR3 is TGTGCCAGCAGCTTAGACACAGGGGGGAATCAGCCCCAGCATTTT.

The chain combines TRBV20-1 with TRBJ1-2; D remains unclear. Germline-derived CDR1 and CDR2 are DFQATT and SNEGSKA (reference sequence). With 3 bases removed from V and 6 bases from J, the gap between germline ends came to 11 bases. The CDR3 spans 12 residues. The DNA of the CDR3 is TGCAGTGCTAGTCGGGTGGTACATGGCTACACCTTC. Amino acid sequence: CSASRVVHGYTF.

The V call is TRBV20-1, the J call TRBJ1-2; a possible D gene is TRBD1 (5 bases). The V gene's germline CDR1 is DFQATT and CDR2 SNEGSKA (reference sequence). CDR3 length: 14 amino acids. V was cut by 0 bases and J by 8 bases, with 16 bases left in between. The CDR3 nucleotides read TGCAGTGCTAGAGATTTTTCAGGGACGGAGGGCTACACCTTC. Translated, it gives CSARDFSGTEGYTF.

This clonotype was counted a few times. The chain links TRBV19 to TRBJ1-1, with D perhaps TRBD1 (6 bases). This CDR3 contains 13 residues. The germline gives CDR1 LNHDA, CDR2 SQIVND (reference sequence). Between the trimmed V and J ends, which lost 3 bases and 5 bases, there was a span of 10 bases. This CDR3 reads CASSIPQGTEAFF. CDR3 in DNA: TGTGCCAGTAGTATTCCTCAGGGGACTGAAGCTTTCTTT. The entire variable domain, with the rest obtained from reference TRBV19 and TRBJ1-1, is as follows: DGGITQSPKYLFRKEGQNVTLSCEQNLNHDAMYWYRQDPGQGLRLIYYSQIVNDFQKGDIAEGYSVSREKKESFPLTVTSAQKNPTAFYLCASSIPQGTEAFFGQGTRLTVV.

V and J are TRBV24-1 and TRBJ2-3; perhaps TRBD2 as D (6 bases). CDR3 length: 16 residues. Germline CDR1 is KGHDR and CDR2 is SFDVKD. The V and J ends lost 0 bases and 3 bases respectively, with 12 bases between them. Written as DNA, the CDR3 is TGTGCCACCAGTGATTTGGTCAGGGAGGCAACAGATACGCAGTATTTT. Amino acids: CATSDLVREATDTQYF.